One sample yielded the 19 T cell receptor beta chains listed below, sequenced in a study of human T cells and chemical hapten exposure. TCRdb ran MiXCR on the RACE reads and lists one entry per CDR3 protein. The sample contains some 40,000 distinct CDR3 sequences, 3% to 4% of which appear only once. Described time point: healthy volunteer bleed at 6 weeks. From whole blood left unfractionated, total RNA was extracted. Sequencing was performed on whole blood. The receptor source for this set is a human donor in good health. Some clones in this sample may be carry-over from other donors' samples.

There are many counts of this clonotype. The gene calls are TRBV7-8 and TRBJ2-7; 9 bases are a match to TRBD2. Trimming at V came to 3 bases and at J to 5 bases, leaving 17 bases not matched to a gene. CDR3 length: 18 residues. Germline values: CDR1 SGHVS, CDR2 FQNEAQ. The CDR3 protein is CASSFGGGGPTFLDEQYF. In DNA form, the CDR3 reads TGTGCCAGCAGCTTCGGCGGGGGGGGCCCCACCTTCCTGGACGAGCAGTACTTC. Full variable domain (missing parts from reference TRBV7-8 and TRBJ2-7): GAGVSQSPRYKVAKRGQDVALRCDPISGHVSLFWYQQALGQGPEFLTYFQNEAQLDKSGLPSDRFFAERPEGSVSTLKIQRTQQEDSAVYLCASSFGGGGPTFLDEQYFGPGTRLTVT.

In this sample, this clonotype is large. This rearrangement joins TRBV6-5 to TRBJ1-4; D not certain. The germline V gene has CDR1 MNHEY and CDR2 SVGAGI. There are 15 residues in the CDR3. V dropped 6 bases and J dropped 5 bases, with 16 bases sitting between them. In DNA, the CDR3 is TGTGCCAGCAGCCGTAAGATTCCCCTGAATGAAAAACTGTTTTTT. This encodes CASSRKIPLNEKLFF.

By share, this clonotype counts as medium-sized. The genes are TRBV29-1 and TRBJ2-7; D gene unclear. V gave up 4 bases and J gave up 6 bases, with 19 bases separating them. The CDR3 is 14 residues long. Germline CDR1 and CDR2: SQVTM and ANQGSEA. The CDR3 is CSVVVGPSYSEQYF. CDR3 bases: TGCAGCGTTGTGGTGGGCCCCTCGTACTCCGAGCAGTACTTC.

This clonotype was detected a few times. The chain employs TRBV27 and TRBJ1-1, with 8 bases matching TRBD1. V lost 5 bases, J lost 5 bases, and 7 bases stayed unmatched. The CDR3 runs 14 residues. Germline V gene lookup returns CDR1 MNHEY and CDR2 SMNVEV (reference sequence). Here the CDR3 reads CASSLGQGWTEAFF. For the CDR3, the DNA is TGTGCCAGCAGTCTAGGACAGGGATGGACTGAAGCTTTCTTT.

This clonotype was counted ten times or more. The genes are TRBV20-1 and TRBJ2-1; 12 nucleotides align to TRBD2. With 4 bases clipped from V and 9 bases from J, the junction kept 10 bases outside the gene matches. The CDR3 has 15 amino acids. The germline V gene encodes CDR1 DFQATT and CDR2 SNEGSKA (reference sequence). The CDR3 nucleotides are TGCAGTGCTAAAAACCCTAGCGGGAGGGCTCTTGAGCAGTTCTTC. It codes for CSAKNPSGRALEQFF.

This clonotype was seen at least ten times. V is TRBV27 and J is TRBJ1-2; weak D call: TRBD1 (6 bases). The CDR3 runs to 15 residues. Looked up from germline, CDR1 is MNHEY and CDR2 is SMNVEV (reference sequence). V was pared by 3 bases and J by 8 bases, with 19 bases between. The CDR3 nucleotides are TGTGCCAGCAGTTTGGACAGACTCACCTTTTGGGGCTACACCTTC. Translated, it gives CASSLDRLTFWGYTF.

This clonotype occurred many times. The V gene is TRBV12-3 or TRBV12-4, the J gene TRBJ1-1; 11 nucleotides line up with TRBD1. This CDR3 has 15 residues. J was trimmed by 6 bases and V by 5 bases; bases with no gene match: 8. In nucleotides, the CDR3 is TGTGCCAGCAGTGCCCGGACAGGGGGCTGGCCTGAAGCTTTCTTT. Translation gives CASSARTGGWPEAFF.

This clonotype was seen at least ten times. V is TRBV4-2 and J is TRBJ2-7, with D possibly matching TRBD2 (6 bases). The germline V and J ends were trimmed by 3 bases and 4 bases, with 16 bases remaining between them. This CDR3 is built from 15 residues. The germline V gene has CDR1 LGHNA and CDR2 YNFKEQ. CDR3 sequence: CASSHPFRGGYEQYF. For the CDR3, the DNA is TGTGCCAGCAGCCATCCCTTTCGGGGAGGTTACGAGCAGTACTTC.

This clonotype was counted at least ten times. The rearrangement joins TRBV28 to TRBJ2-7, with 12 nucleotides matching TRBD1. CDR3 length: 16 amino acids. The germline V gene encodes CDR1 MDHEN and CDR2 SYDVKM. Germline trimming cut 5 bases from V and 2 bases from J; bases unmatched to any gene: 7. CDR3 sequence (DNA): TGTGCCAGCAGTGTAGGGACAGGGGGCACGGCCTACGAGCAGTACTTC. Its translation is CASSVGTGGTAYEQYF.

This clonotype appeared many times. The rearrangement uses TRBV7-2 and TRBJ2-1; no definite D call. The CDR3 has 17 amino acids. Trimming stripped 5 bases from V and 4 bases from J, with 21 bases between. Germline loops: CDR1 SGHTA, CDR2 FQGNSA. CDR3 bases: TGTGCCAGCAGCACGGCCGTTATGCGGCACCTATACAATGAGCAGTTCTTC. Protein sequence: CASSTAVMRHLYNEQFF.

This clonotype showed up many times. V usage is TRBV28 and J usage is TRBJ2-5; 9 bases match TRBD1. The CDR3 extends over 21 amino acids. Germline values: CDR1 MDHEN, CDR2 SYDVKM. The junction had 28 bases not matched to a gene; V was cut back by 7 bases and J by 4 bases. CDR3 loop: CASNPTLRPIRHRGRSETQYF. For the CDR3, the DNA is TGTGCCAGCAACCCAACCCTACGCCCCATAAGACACAGGGGGCGATCAGAGACCCAGTACTTC.

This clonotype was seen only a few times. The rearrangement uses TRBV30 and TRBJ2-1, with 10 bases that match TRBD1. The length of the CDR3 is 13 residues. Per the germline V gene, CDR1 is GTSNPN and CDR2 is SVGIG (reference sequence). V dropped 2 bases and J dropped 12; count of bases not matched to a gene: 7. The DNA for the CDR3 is TGTGCCTGGAGTCCCGGGACAGGGGATGGGCAGTTCTTC. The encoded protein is CAWSPGTGDGQFF.

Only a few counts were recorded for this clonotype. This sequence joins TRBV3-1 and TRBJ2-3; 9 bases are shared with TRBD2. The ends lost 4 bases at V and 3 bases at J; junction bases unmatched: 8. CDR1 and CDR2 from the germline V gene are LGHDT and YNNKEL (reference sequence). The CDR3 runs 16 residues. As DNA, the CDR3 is TGTGCCAGCAGCCCCAACGGGCTAGCGGGGACAGATACGCAGTATTTT. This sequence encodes CASSPNGLAGTDTQYF.

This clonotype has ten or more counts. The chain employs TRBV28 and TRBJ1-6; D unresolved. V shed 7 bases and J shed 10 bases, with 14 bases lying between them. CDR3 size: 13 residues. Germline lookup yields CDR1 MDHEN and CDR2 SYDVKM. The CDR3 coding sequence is TGTGCCAGCACGACTGCAGGCGGGTCACCCCTCCACTTT. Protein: CASTTAGGSPLHF.

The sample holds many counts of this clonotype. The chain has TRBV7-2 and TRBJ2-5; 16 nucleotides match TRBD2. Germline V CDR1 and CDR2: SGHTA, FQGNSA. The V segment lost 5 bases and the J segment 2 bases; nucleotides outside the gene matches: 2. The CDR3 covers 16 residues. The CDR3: CASSQGLAGGQETQYF. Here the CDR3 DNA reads TGTGCCAGCAGCCAGGGACTAGCGGGAGGGCAAGAGACCCAGTACTTC.

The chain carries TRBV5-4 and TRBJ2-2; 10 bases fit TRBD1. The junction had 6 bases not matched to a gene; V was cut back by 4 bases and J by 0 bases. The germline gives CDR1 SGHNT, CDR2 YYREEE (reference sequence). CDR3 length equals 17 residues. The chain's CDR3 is CASSPPGQGTNTGELFF. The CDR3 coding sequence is TGTGCCAGCAGCCCTCCGGGACAGGGGACGAACACCGGGGAGCTGTTTTTT. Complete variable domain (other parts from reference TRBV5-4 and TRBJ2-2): ETGVTQSPTHLIKTRGQQVTLRCSSQSGHNTVSWYQQALGQGPQFIFQYYREEENGRGNFPPRFSGLQFPNYSSELNVNALELDDSALYLCASSPPGQGTNTGELFFGEGSRLTVL.

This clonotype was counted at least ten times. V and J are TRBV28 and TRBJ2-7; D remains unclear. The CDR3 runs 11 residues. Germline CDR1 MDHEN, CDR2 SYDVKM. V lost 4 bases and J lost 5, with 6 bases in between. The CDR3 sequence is CASSSGHEQYF. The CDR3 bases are TGTGCCAGCAGTTCGGGCCACGAGCAGTACTTC.

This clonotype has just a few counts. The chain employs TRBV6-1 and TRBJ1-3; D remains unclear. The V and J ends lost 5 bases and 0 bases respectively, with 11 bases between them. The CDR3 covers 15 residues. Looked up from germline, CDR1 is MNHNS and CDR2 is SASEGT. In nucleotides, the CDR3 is TGTGCCAGCAGTTATGACCGAAACTCTGGAAACACCATATATTTT. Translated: CASSYDRNSGNTIYF.

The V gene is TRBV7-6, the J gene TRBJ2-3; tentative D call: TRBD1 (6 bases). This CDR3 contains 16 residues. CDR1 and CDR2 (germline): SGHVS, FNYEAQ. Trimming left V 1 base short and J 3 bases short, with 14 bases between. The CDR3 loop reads CASSLGSGTLTDTQYF. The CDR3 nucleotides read TGTGCCAGCAGCTTAGGGTCCGGGACACTTACAGATACGCAGTATTTT.